The clone carrying this TCR beta chain occurred once. Its antigen is currently unknown. Sequencing was at deep level. The data were produced by immunoSEQ multiplex PCR, yet TCRdb's version contains in-frame clones alone and is incomplete. The sample includes 900,000 to 1,200,000 clones, about 80% of them seen just once. The data originate from a study of shared clonotypes between healthy human individuals. Notes on the study in general: Sequencing depth was expected to influence donor clonotype sharing. Generally, estimated richness proved larger in naive subsets than it did in memory subsets.

This CDR3 has 13 residues. Germline-derived CDR1 and CDR2 are MNHNS and SASEGT. V lost 4 bases to trimming and J lost 7 bases, with 11 bases between them. This rearrangement joins TRBV6-1 to TRBJ1-5; maybe TRBD1 (5 bases). This clonotype was sampled from a man between 18 and 35 years old in good health. Some clones in this sample may be carry-over from other donors' samples. Material: memory CD4+ T cells from PBMCs. Subset here: CD45RA-negative fraction. The CDR3 loop reads CASSGGTWQPQHF. CDR3 sequence (DNA): TGTGCCAGCAGTGGAGGGACTTGGCAGCCCCAGCATTTT.